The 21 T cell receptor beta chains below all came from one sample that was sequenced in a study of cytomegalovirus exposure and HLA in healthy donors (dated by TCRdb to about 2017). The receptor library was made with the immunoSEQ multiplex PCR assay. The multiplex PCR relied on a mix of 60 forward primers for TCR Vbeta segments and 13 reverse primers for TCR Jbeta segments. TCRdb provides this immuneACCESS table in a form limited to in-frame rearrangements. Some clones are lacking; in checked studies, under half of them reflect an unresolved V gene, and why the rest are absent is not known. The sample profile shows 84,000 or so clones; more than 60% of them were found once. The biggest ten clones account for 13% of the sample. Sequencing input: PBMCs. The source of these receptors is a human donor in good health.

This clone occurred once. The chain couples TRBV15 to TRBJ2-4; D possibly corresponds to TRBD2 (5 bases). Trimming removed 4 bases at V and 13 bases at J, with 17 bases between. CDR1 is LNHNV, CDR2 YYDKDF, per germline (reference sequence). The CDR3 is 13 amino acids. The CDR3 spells CATSTLRRAPQYF. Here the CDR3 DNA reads TGTGCCACCAGCACCTTGAGGCGGGCACCCCAGTACTTC.

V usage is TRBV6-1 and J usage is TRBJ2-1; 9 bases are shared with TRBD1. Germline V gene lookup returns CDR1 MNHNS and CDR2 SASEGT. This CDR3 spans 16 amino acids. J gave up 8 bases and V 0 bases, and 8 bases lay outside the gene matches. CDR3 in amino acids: CASSEALGQGHYEQFF. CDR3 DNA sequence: TGTGCCAGCAGTGAAGCCCTGGGACAGGGTCACTATGAGCAGTTCTTC.

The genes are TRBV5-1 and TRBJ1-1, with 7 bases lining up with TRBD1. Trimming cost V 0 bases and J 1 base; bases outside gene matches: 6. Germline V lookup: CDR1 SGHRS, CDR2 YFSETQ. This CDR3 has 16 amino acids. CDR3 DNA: TGCGCCAGCAGCTTGGCCTTCAGGGGGAGGAACACTGAAGCTTTCTTT. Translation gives CASSLAFRGRNTEAFF.

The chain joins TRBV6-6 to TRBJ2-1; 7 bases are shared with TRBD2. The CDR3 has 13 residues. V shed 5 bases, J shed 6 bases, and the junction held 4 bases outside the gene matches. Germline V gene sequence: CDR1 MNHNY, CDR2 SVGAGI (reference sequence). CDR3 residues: CASSKTSPNEQFF. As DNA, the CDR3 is TGTGCCAGCAGTAAGACTAGCCCCAATGAGCAGTTCTTC.

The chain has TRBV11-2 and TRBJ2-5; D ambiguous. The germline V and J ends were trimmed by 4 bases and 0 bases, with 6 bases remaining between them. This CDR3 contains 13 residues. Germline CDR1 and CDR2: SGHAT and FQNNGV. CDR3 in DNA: TGTGCCAGCAGCTCAGACTACCAAGAGACCCAGTACTTC. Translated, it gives CASSSDYQETQYF.

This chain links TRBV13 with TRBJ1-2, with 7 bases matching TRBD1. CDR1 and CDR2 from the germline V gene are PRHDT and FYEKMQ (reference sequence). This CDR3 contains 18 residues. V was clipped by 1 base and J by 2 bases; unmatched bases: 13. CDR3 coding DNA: TGTGCCAGCAGCTTAGAAGGGACAGCAGAAGCGATCAACTATGGCTACACCTTC. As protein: CASSLEGTAEAINYGYTF.

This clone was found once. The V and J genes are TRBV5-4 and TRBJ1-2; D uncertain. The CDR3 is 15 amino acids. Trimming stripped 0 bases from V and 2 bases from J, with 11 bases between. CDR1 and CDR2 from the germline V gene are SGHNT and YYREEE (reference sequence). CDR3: CASSLARSLNYGYTF. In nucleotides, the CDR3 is TGTGCCAGCAGCTTGGCCAGGTCCTTAAACTATGGCTACACCTTC.

The CDR3 nucleotides read TGTGCCAGCAGTTACTCAAGGAGGGCGGACGAGCAGTACTTC. Protein product: CASSYSRRADEQYF. J is TRBJ2-7 and V is TRBV6-5, with D possibly matching TRBD2 (6 bases). Per germline, CDR1 MNHEY and CDR2 SVGAGI. Deletions cut 0 bases from V and 5 bases from J, with 11 bases between. The CDR3 is made up of 14 amino acids.

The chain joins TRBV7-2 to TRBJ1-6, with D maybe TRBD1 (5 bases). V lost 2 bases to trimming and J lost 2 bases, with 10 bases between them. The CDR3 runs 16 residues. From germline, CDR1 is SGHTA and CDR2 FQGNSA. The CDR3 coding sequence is TGTGCCAGCAGCTTATCCCACAGGACCTATAATTCACCCCTCCACTTT. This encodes CASSLSHRTYNSPLHF.

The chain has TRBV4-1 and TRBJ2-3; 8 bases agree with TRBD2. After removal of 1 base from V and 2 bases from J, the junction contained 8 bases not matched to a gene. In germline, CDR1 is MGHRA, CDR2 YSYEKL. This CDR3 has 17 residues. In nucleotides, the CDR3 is TGCGCCAGCAGCCAAGGGGGATTAGCGGGATCCACAGATACGCAGTATTTT. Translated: CASSQGGLAGSTDTQYF.

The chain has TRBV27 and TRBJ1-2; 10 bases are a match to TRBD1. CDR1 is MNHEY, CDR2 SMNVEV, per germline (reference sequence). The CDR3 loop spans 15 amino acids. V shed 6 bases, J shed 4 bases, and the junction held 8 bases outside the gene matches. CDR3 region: CASRPTGGYGYGYTF. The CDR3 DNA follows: TGTGCCAGCAGGCCGACAGGGGGCTACGGCTATGGCTACACCTTC.

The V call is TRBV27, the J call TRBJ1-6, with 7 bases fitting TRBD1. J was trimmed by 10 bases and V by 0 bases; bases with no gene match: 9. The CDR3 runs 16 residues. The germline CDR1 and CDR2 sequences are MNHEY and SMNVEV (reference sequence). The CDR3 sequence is CASSLSNQGVGSPLHF. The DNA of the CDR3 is TGTGCCAGCAGTTTATCCAACCAGGGGGTGGGATCACCCCTCCACTTT.

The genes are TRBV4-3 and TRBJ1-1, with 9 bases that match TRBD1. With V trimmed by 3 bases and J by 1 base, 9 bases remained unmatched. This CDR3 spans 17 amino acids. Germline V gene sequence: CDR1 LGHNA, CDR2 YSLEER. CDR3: CASSHVPGQGSNTEAFF. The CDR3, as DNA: TGCGCCAGCAGCCATGTACCGGGACAGGGCTCGAACACTGAAGCTTTCTTT.

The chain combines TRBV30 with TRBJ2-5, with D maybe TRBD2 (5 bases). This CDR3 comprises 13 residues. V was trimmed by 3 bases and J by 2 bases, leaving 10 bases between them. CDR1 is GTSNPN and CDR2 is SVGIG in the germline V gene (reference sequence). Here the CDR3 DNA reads TGTGCCTGGAGAGGGCTAGCTCAAGAGACCCAGTACTTC. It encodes CAWRGLAQETQYF.

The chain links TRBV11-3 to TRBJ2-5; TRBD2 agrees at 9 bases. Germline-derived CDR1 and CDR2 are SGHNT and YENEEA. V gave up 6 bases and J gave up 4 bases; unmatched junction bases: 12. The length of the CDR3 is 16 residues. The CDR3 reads CASSPGTSILGETQYF. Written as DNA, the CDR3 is TGTGCCAGCAGTCCCGGGACTAGCATACTAGGAGAGACCCAGTACTTC.

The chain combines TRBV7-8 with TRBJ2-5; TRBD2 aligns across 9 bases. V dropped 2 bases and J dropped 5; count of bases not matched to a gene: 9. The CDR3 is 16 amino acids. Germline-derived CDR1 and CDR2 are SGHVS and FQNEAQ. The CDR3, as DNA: TGTGCCAGCAGCTTACAGTCAGCTAGCGGGGATGAGACCCAGTACTTC. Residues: CASSLQSASGDETQYF.

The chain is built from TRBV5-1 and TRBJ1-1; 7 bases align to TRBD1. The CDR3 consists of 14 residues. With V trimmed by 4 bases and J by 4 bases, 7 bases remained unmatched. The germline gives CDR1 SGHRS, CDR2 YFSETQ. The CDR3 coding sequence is TGCGCCAGCAGCCCCACGACAGGGAGCACTGAAGCTTTCTTT. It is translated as CASSPTTGSTEAFF.

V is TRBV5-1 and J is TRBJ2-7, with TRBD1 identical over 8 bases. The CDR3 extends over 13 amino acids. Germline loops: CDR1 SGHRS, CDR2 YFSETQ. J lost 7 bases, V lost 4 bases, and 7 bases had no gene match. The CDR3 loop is CASSVQGAEEQYF. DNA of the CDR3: TGCGCCAGCAGCGTGCAGGGGGCCGAGGAGCAGTACTTC.

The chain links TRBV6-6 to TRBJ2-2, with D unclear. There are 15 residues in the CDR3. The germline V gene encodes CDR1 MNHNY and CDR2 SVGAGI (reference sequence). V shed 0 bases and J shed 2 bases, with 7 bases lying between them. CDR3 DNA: TGTGCCAGCAGTTACTCCACTATAAACACCGGGGAGCTGTTTTTT. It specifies CASSYSTINTGELFF.

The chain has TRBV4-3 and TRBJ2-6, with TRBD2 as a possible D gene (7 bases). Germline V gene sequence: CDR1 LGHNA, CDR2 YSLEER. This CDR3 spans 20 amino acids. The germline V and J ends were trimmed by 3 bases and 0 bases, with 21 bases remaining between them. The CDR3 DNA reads TGCGCCAGCAGCCATTGGGCACCGGGGGGCCGCAGCTCTGGGGCCAACGTCCTGACTTTC. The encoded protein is CASSHWAPGGRSSGANVLTF.

The CDR3 spells CASSLAGRWTASTHHSTDTQYF. Written as DNA, the CDR3 is TGTGCCAGCAGCTTAGCCGGAAGGTGGACAGCTTCAACCCACCATAGCACAGATACGCAGTATTTT. The rearrangement links TRBV7-6 to TRBJ2-3, with D perhaps matching TRBD1 (6 bases). This CDR3 is 22 amino acids long. The germline V gene encodes CDR1 SGHVS and CDR2 FNYEAQ. V was clipped by 0 bases and J by 0 bases, with 28 bases between them.